The sequence of this T cell receptor (beta chain) was determined in a study of response to subunit inactivated influenza vaccine. Per the germline V gene, CDR1 is MRHNA and CDR2 is SNTAGT. J lost 2 bases, V lost 3 bases, and 8 bases had no gene match. This CDR3 is built from 16 residues. A single record per CDR3 protein comes from TCRdb applying MiXCR to the RT-PCR reads. This table has a few hundred thousand distinct CDR3 sequences, about 15% appearing once. The sequence derives from a man aged 45 to 65 who received an inactivated influenza vaccine. The rearrangement uses TRBV6-4 and TRBJ2-7, with TRBD2 identical over 9 bases. Sequencing used PBMCs from blood, obtained approximately 13 days after vaccination. In DNA form, the CDR3 reads TGTGCCAGCAGTGATGCCCAGCGGGAGGTTACCTACGAGCAGTACTTC. Protein: CASSDAQREVTYEQYF.